A single sample is the source of the 29 T cell receptor beta chains below, sequenced in a study of CD8 T cells in Susac syndrome. It was with random hexamers that roughly 0.45 to 1 ug RNA was reverse transcribed. TCRdb independently ran MiXCR on the immunoSEQ multiplex PCR reads; one entry per CDR3 protein. The sample includes about 200,000 distinct CDR3 sequences, roughly 95% of them seen just once. The sample consisted of CD4+ T cells from PBMCs. The receptor source for this set is a human donor with multiple sclerosis.

This chain links TRBV9 with TRBJ2-3; 8 positions match TRBD2. Germline CDR1 and CDR2: SGDLS and YYNGEE. V was clipped by 0 bases and J by 6 bases; unmatched bases: 6. The CDR3 consists of 15 residues. The CDR3 is CASSVDPGTRDTQYF. The CDR3 bases are TGTGCCAGCAGCGTAGATCCCGGGACTAGGGATACGCAGTATTTT. The variable domain in full, completed from reference TRBV9 and TRBJ2-3, reads DSGVTQTPKHLITATGQRVTLRCSPRSGDLSVYWYQQSLDQGLQFLIQYYNGEERAKGNILERFSAQQFPDLHSELNLSSLELGDSALYFCASSVDPGTRDTQYFGPGTRLTVL.

V gene TRBV24-1 combines with J gene TRBJ1-2; no clear D. Trimming removed 2 bases from V and 3 bases from J, with 12 bases in between. CDR3 length: 15 residues. Germline V CDR1 and CDR2: KGHDR, SFDVKD. The CDR3 loop is CATSDSRAPYYGYTF. The CDR3 coding sequence is TGTGCCACCAGTGATTCAAGGGCGCCTTACTATGGCTACACCTTC.

CDR3 sequence reads: CASSPWTGDTGELFF. The CDR3 DNA is TGTGCCAGCAGTCCTTGGACAGGGGACACCGGGGAGCTGTTTTTT. V and J are TRBV27 and TRBJ2-2; 9 bases are shared with TRBD1. The junction had 4 bases not matched to a gene; V was cut back by 5 bases and J by 3 bases. The germline V gene has CDR1 MNHEY and CDR2 SMNVEV (reference sequence). The CDR3 covers 15 residues.

This clonotype was seen just once. This chain links TRBV30 with TRBJ1-2; the D is unclear. The CDR3 totals 12 residues. Trimming removed 0 bases from V and 5 bases from J, with 7 bases in between. Germline V gives CDR1 GTSNPN, CDR2 SVGIG (reference sequence). The CDR3 loop is CAWSVHGYGYTF. The CDR3 region has the DNA TGTGCCTGGAGTGTACACGGGTATGGCTACACCTTC.

This clonotype is a singleton in its sample. The chain links TRBV20-1 to TRBJ2-5; weak D call: TRBD2 (6 bases). CDR3 length: 12 residues. Trimming removed 5 bases at V and 7 bases at J, with 14 bases between. Looked up from germline, CDR1 is DFQATT and CDR2 is SNEGSKA (reference sequence). This chain's CDR3 is CSAPGAGGTQYF. CDR3 bases: TGCAGTGCTCCCGGCGCCGGGGGGACCCAGTACTTC.

The chain is built from TRBV18 and TRBJ2-2; a weak D match, TRBD1 (6 bases). CDR3 length: 13 amino acids. Trimming stripped 3 bases from V and 6 bases from J, with 8 bases between. Germline V gene sequence: CDR1 KGHSH, CDR2 LQKENI. The CDR3 sequence is CASSPDSPGELFF. The DNA for the CDR3 is TGTGCCAGCTCACCGGACAGTCCCGGGGAGCTGTTTTTT.

The rearrangement links TRBV30 to TRBJ1-2; D is unresolved. Trimming took off 0 bases at V and 8 bases at J, with 16 bases between the two ends. Per the germline V gene, CDR1 is GTSNPN and CDR2 is SVGIG (reference sequence). This CDR3 has 14 amino acids. The CDR3 spells CAWSVRSQVGGYTF. The CDR3 DNA is TGTGCCTGGAGTGTACGCTCCCAAGTAGGAGGCTACACCTTC.

This rearrangement joins TRBV12-3 or TRBV12-4 to TRBJ2-1; 7 nucleotides line up with TRBD2. With 6 bases clipped from V and 8 bases from J, the junction kept 13 bases outside the gene matches. The CDR3 runs 15 residues. The CDR3 DNA reads as TGTGCCAGCAGCGGCGGGCGGGGGTACTTCGATGAGCAGTTCTTC. As protein: CASSGGRGYFDEQFF.

This CDR3 reads CSVGDRANTEAFF. The CDR3 DNA follows: TGCAGCGTTGGTGACAGGGCGAACACTGAAGCTTTCTTT. The chain recombines TRBV29-1 with TRBJ1-1; 7 positions agree with TRBD1. CDR1 and CDR2 from the germline V gene are SQVTM and ANQGSEA. The CDR3 has 13 amino acids. V dropped 4 bases and J dropped 1; count of bases not matched to a gene: 3.

This sequence joins TRBV20-1 and TRBJ1-2; tentatively, D is TRBD1 (5 bases). The V gene's germline CDR1 is DFQATT and CDR2 SNEGSKA (reference sequence). Trimming left V 3 bases short and J 8 bases short, with 16 bases between. The CDR3 loop spans 13 amino acids. The CDR3 spells CSASARARGGYTF. The CDR3 region has the DNA TGCAGTGCTAGCGCTCGGGCCCGGGGGGGCTACACCTTC.

This chain uses TRBV5-4 with TRBJ2-2; 7 nucleotides align to TRBD1. Germline CDR1 SGHNT, CDR2 YYREEE (reference sequence). J gave up 6 bases and V 4 bases, and 3 bases lay outside the gene matches. The CDR3 runs to 13 residues. CDR3 sequence: CASSQGTAGELFF. Here the CDR3 DNA reads TGTGCCAGCAGCCAAGGGACAGCCGGGGAGCTGTTTTTT.

In DNA, the CDR3 is TGTGCCACCAGCAGAGGGGGGGACCTAATCTACGAGCAGTACTTC. It codes for CATSRGGDLIYEQYF. V is TRBV15 and J is TRBJ2-7; a weak D match, TRBD2 (6 bases). CDR3 length: 15 residues. The germline gives CDR1 LNHNV, CDR2 YYDKDF (reference sequence). V was cut by 1 base and J by 3 bases, with 13 bases left in between.

The chain joins TRBV6-6 to TRBJ2-2; no definite D call. This CDR3 is built from 16 residues. Per the germline V gene, CDR1 is MNHNY and CDR2 is SVGAGI (reference sequence). Trimming left V 6 bases short and J 4 bases short, with 18 bases between. Here the CDR3 reads CASSPAWVTTTGELFF. The CDR3 DNA is TGTGCCAGCAGCCCGGCATGGGTCACAACCACCGGGGAGCTGTTTTTT.

The V gene is TRBV5-1, the J gene TRBJ1-5, with TRBD1 identical over 7 bases. There are 13 residues in the CDR3. V lost 0 bases to trimming and J lost 9 bases; unmatched junction nucleotides: 3. CDR1 and CDR2 from the germline V gene are SGHRS and YFSETQ. The CDR3 loop reads CASSLGDSSPQHF. CDR3 bases: TGCGCCAGCAGCTTGGGGGACAGTTCGCCCCAGCATTTT.

In nucleotides, the CDR3 is TGTGCCAGCAGTCCCCAGACCATCGCATGGGACATTTTGGGAGCCCAGTACTTC. Translating gives CASSPQTIAWDILGAQYF. The rearrangement links TRBV6-1 to TRBJ2-5; D may be TRBD1 (6 bases). CDR1 MNHNS and CDR2 SASEGT come from the germline V gene. The CDR3 has 18 residues. V lost 5 bases and J 9 bases, leaving 31 bases between the germline ends.

This CDR3 reads CASSLRSRGATGELFF. CDR3 nucleotide sequence: TGTGCCAGCAGCTTAAGGTCCAGGGGGGCCACCGGGGAGCTGTTTTTT. The V gene is TRBV7-9, the J gene TRBJ2-2; perhaps TRBD1 as D (7 bases). CDR3 size: 16 residues. CDR1 SEHNR and CDR2 FQNEAQ come from the germline V gene (reference sequence). Trimming removed 2 bases at V and 4 bases at J, with 14 bases between.

The V and J genes are TRBV6-2 or TRBV6-3 and TRBJ1-5; perhaps TRBD1 as D (5 bases). V was trimmed by 5 bases and J by 12 bases, leaving 11 bases between them. The CDR3 spans 11 residues. Germline CDR1 is MNHEY and CDR2 is SVGEGT. CDR3 region: CASSQGQLQHF. DNA of the CDR3: TGTGCCAGCAGTCAAGGACAACTCCAGCATTTT.

The J gene is TRBJ2-3, the V gene TRBV9, with D possibly being TRBD2 (6 bases). Germline V lookup: CDR1 SGDLS, CDR2 YYNGEE. This CDR3 has 14 residues. Trimming stripped 6 bases from V and 6 bases from J, with 17 bases between. CDR3 sequence reads: CASTTGLTQDTQYF. For the CDR3, the DNA is TGTGCCAGCACCACGGGACTTACACAGGATACGCAGTATTTT. The full variable domain, in which reference TRBV9 and TRBJ2-3 provide the parts outside the CDR3, is DSGVTQTPKHLITATGQRVTLRCSPRSGDLSVYWYQQSLDQGLQFLIQYYNGEERAKGNILERFSAQQFPDLHSELNLSSLELGDSALYFCASTTGLTQDTQYFGPGTRLTVL.

V gene TRBV3-1 combines with J gene TRBJ1-2; 11 bases line up with TRBD1. V dropped 1 base and J dropped 8; count of bases not matched to a gene: 12. This CDR3 spans 17 amino acids. Germline loops: CDR1 LGHDT, CDR2 YNNKEL (reference sequence). CDR3 DNA sequence: TGTGCCAGCAGCCAAGCCTACCCCGGGACAGGGGGACGGGGCTACACCTTC. Translated: CASSQAYPGTGGRGYTF.

The sample holds one count of this clonotype. The chain employs TRBV29-1 and TRBJ2-3; D may be TRBD2 (5 bases). V lost 5 bases and J 1 base, leaving 16 bases between the germline ends. The CDR3 is 15 residues long. In germline, CDR1 is SQVTM, CDR2 ANQGSEA. As DNA, the CDR3 is TGCAGCGTTCTTCGAGGGCGGAGCCGCACAGATACGCAGTATTTT. It specifies CSVLRGRSRTDTQYF.

Written as DNA, the CDR3 is TGTGCCAGCAGCCGACAGCCCAATCAGCCCCAGCATTTT. Its translation is CASSRQPNQPQHF. The gene calls are TRBV6-5 and TRBJ1-5, with D perhaps matching TRBD1 (5 bases). CDR1 is MNHEY and CDR2 is SVGAGI in the germline V gene. The ends were cut back, 6 bases at V and 3 bases at J, with 9 bases in the middle. This CDR3 is built from 13 residues.

The chain has TRBV9 and TRBJ2-4; weak D call: TRBD1 (6 bases). Between the trimmed V and J ends, which lost 2 bases and 6 bases, there was a span of 12 bases. Per the germline V gene, CDR1 is SGDLS and CDR2 is YYNGEE. This CDR3 contains 14 residues. The CDR3 bases are TGTGCCAGCAGCGTTGAGCTAGGGGGAAACATTCAGTACTTC. It encodes CASSVELGGNIQYF.

In its sample, this clonotype was seen a few times. CDR3 sequence: CSATTRGPYNEQFF. The CDR3 nucleotides are TGCAGTGCTACGACGCGAGGGCCCTACAATGAGCAGTTCTTC. V and J are TRBV20-1 and TRBJ2-1, with a possible D match to TRBD2 (5 bases). Per germline, CDR1 DFQATT and CDR2 SNEGSKA (reference sequence). The CDR3 is made up of 14 amino acids. V dropped 4 bases and J dropped 2 bases, with 12 bases sitting between them.

The V and J genes are TRBV7-9 and TRBJ2-1; D ambiguous. The germline V gene encodes CDR1 SEHNR and CDR2 FQNEAQ (reference sequence). The CDR3 consists of 13 residues. The germline V and J ends were trimmed by 2 bases and 10 bases, with 12 bases remaining between them. The CDR3 region is CASSLPPDGEQFF. DNA of the CDR3: TGTGCCAGCAGCTTACCGCCAGATGGGGAGCAGTTCTTC.

This clonotype appeared once. This chain joins TRBV27 and TRBJ2-7; 11 bases are shared with TRBD1. Germline-derived CDR1 and CDR2 are MNHEY and SMNVEV (reference sequence). The CDR3 consists of 16 residues. V was clipped by 3 bases and J by 4 bases; unmatched bases: 8. The CDR3 loop reads CASSFSGQGASYEQYF. The CDR3 coding sequence is TGTGCCAGCAGTTTCTCCGGACAGGGGGCGTCTTACGAGCAGTACTTC.

The J gene is TRBJ1-1, the V gene TRBV12-3 or TRBV12-4, with D possibly being TRBD1 (6 bases). The CDR3 consists of 14 residues. V shed 6 bases and J shed 1 base, with 12 bases lying between them. The CDR3 here is CASRPGTPNTEAFF. Here the CDR3 DNA reads TGTGCCAGCAGACCCGGGACACCGAACACTGAAGCTTTCTTT.

The chain links TRBV10-3 to TRBJ2-3; 10 bases are a match to TRBD2. The CDR3 runs to 15 residues. The V gene end was trimmed by 6 bases and the J gene end by 5 bases; junction bases not matched to a gene: 8. Germline assignment: CDR1 ENHRY and CDR2 SYGVKD. CDR3 sequence (DNA): TGTGCCATCAGCCAGCGGGAGGGCCGCGAAGATACGCAGTATTTT. It is translated as CAISQREGREDTQYF.

This chain connects TRBV29-1 to TRBJ1-1, with 10 bases fitting TRBD1. Per the germline V gene, CDR1 is SQVTM and CDR2 is ANQGSEA. The V and J ends lost 8 bases and 4 bases, in that order; junction bases with no gene match: 10. This CDR3 contains 14 residues. The DNA of the CDR3 is TGCAGCCACCCGGGACAGGGGTTCCCCACTGAAGCTTTCTTT. Protein product: CSHPGQGFPTEAFF.

This CDR3 is CASSQGFRGNQPQHF. The CDR3 region has the DNA TGCGCCAGCAGCCAAGGCTTCAGGGGCAATCAGCCCCAGCATTTT. The rearrangement links TRBV4-1 to TRBJ1-5; weak D call: TRBD1 (5 bases). Looked up from germline, CDR1 is MGHRA and CDR2 is YSYEKL. The CDR3 is 15 residues long. V lost 1 base and J lost 2, with 9 bases in between.